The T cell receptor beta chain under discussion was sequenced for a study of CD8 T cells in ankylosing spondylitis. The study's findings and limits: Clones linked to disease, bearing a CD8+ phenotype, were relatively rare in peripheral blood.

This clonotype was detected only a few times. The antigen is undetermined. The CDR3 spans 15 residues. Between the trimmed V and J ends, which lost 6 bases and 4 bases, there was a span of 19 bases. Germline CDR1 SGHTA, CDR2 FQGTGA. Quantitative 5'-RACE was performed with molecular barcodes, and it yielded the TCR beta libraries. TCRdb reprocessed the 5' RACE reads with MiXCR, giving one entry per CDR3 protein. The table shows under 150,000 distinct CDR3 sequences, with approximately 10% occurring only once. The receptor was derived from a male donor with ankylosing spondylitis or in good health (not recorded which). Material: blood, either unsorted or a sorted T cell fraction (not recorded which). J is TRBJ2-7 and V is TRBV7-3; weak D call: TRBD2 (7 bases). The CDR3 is CASSLLGGGLYEQYF. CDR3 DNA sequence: TGTGCCAGCAGTCTTCTGGGAGGGGGTTTGTACGAGCAGTACTTC.